The 21 T cell receptor beta chains in this list originate from one sample, sequenced in a study of T cells after yellow fever vaccination. TCRdb recomputed calls from the 5' RACE reads with MiXCR, one row per CDR3 protein. Found here are 250,000 to 300,000 distinct CDR3 sequences, around 9.3% of them singletons; the top ten hold about 3.7%. Sequencing was performed on CD4+ T cells sorted from PBMCs, taken 5 days after the yellow fever booster vaccination. The receptor source for this set is a man younger than 35 who received the YFV17D yellow fever vaccine.

The chain links TRBV7-2 to TRBJ1-2, with D maybe TRBD1 (5 bases). Germline CDR1 is SGHTA and CDR2 is FQGNSA. V lost 1 base to trimming and J lost 6 bases, with 21 bases between them. The CDR3 has 17 amino acids. The chain's CDR3 is CASSLGGSTGGVDGYTF. The CDR3 DNA follows: TGTGCCAGCAGCTTAGGAGGGTCGACGGGGGGGGTGGATGGCTACACCTTC.

This clonotype was counted a few times. The CDR3 protein is CASSYQTATNEKLFF. CDR3 DNA sequence: TGTGCCAGCAGTTACCAGACGGCAACTAATGAAAAACTGTTTTTT. V and J are TRBV6-5 and TRBJ1-4; no firm D call. CDR1 is MNHEY, CDR2 SVGAGI, per germline. This CDR3 comprises 15 residues. Trimming shortened V by 2 bases and J by 0 bases, and 7 bases separated the two germline ends.

This clonotype came up a few times. The gene calls are TRBV7-9 and TRBJ1-3; the D gene is possibly TRBD1 (5 bases). V lost 2 bases, J lost 2 bases, and 7 bases lay in between. This CDR3 region has 14 residues. Germline CDR1 is SEHNR and CDR2 is FQNEAQ (reference sequence). CDR3 DNA: TGTGCCAGCAGCTTATGGGGCACTGGAAACACCATATATTTT. It is translated as CASSLWGTGNTIYF.

CDR3 coding DNA: TGCGCCAGCAGCTTGGAGAACAGGGGGCATGAAAAACTGTTTTTT. Encoded protein: CASSLENRGHEKLFF. This chain uses TRBV5-1 with TRBJ1-4, with TRBD1 identical over 9 bases. With 0 bases clipped from V and 6 bases from J, the junction kept 3 bases outside the gene matches. The CDR3 totals 15 residues. The germline gives CDR1 SGHRS, CDR2 YFSETQ.

This clonotype was counted a few times. The rearrangement joins TRBV6-4 to TRBJ2-1, with TRBD1 matching 8 bases. This CDR3 is built from 13 residues. J lost 10 bases, V lost 4 bases, and 6 bases had no gene match. Per germline, CDR1 MRHNA and CDR2 SNTAGT. CDR3 sequence reads: CASSADRGREQFF. In nucleotides, the CDR3 is TGTGCCAGCAGTGCCGACAGGGGTCGGGAGCAGTTCTTC.

The chain links TRBV5-6 to TRBJ2-3; 9 nucleotides line up with TRBD2. CDR1 and CDR2 (germline): SGHDT, YYEEEE. There are 14 residues in the CDR3. Unmatched junction bases numbered 4, after V lost 4 bases and J lost 4 bases. This CDR3 is CASSPSGGSDTQYF. The CDR3 DNA follows: TGTGCCAGCAGCCCCAGCGGGGGGTCAGATACGCAGTATTTT.

The CDR3 DNA is TGTGCCAGCAGACGGACAGGGGGTGGCTACACCTTC. Its translation: CASRRTGGGYTF. The V and J genes are TRBV12-3 or TRBV12-4 and TRBJ1-2; TRBD1 aligns across 10 bases. The ends lost 6 bases at V and 7 bases at J; junction bases unmatched: 2. The CDR3 loop spans 12 amino acids.

This clonotype was observed a few times. This chain uses TRBV2 with TRBJ1-3; unclear D gene. Germline CDR1 and CDR2: SNHLY and FYNNEI. V lost 6 bases to trimming and J lost 0 bases, with 15 bases between them. CDR3 length: 16 residues. CDR3 residues: CASSDWEQFSGNTIYF. Here the CDR3 DNA reads TGTGCCAGCAGCGATTGGGAACAGTTCTCTGGAAACACCATATATTTT.

This clonotype was seen more than once but under ten times. V gene TRBV24-1 combines with J gene TRBJ2-1; D ambiguous. There are 11 residues in the CDR3. The V end was cut by 0 bases, the J end by 9 bases, with 2 bases between. Germline CDR1 is KGHDR and CDR2 is SFDVKD. DNA of the CDR3: TGTGCCACCAGTGATTTGGGTGAGCAGTTCTTC. It is translated as CATSDLGEQFF.

This clonotype was counted many times. Here the CDR3 reads CASSPGGAFPGEQFF. Here the CDR3 DNA reads TGTGCCAGCAGTCCCGGGGGGGCCTTTCCCGGTGAGCAGTTCTTC. This chain joins TRBV28 and TRBJ2-1, with 8 bases matching TRBD2. The CDR3 sequence is 15 residues long. The V segment lost 5 bases and the J segment 9 bases; nucleotides outside the gene matches: 12. Germline V CDR1 and CDR2: MDHEN, SYDVKM.

This clonotype was counted many times. This chain uses TRBV29-1 with TRBJ2-7; D might be TRBD1 (6 bases). CDR1 SQVTM and CDR2 ANQGSEA come from the germline V gene. V was pared by 4 bases and J by 0 bases, with 19 bases between. The CDR3 loop spans 16 amino acids. CDR3 protein: CSVVPYWGHLSYEQYV. CDR3 coding DNA: TGCAGCGTTGTCCCCTACTGGGGACACCTCTCCTACGAGCAGTACGTC.

The V gene is TRBV20-1, the J gene TRBJ1-4, with unresolved D. CDR1 is DFQATT, CDR2 SNEGSKA, per germline (reference sequence). The V end was cut by 2 bases, the J end by 8 bases, with 6 bases between. This CDR3 has 11 residues. The CDR3 protein is CSARLLEKLFF. Written as DNA, the CDR3 is TGCAGTGCTAGACTCCTGGAAAAACTGTTTTTT.

V is TRBV5-1 and J is TRBJ2-3; D possibly uses TRBD1 or TRBD2 (5 bases each). Germline V lookup: CDR1 SGHRS, CDR2 YFSETQ. The CDR3 is 16 amino acids. The V gene lost 0 bases and the J gene lost 0 bases, with 11 bases spanning the gap. DNA of the CDR3: TGCGCCAGCAGCTTGGAAGCCGGGGCGAGCACAGATACGCAGTATTTT. Protein sequence: CASSLEAGASTDTQYF.

The chain is built from TRBV7-9 and TRBJ2-1; TRBD2 matches at 15 bases. Germline-derived CDR1 and CDR2 are SEHNR and FQNEAQ (reference sequence). The CDR3 is made up of 15 amino acids. Germline trimming cut 5 bases from V and 6 bases from J; bases unmatched to any gene: 2. The CDR3 loop is CASSRTSGGANEQFF. The CDR3 coding sequence is TGTGCCAGCAGCCGGACTAGCGGGGGGGCCAATGAGCAGTTCTTC.

This clonotype was observed at least ten times. The chain links TRBV6-2 or TRBV6-3 to TRBJ2-2; D is ambiguous. V shed 2 bases and J shed 8 bases, with 12 bases lying between them. The CDR3 extends over 14 amino acids. CDR1 MNHEY and CDR2 SVGEGT come from the germline V gene. In DNA, the CDR3 is TGTGCCAGCAGTTACGTGGCCCGCAGAGGGGAGCTGTTTTTT. Translating it yields CASSYVARRGELFF.

This clonotype was detected ten times or more. The V and J genes are TRBV10-3 and TRBJ2-5, with 9 bases lining up with TRBD1. The CDR3 is 15 amino acids. The junction had 5 bases not matched to a gene; V was cut back by 2 bases and J by 4 bases. Germline CDR1 ENHRY, CDR2 SYGVKD. The CDR3 DNA is TGTGCCATCAGTGAGCCCGACAGGGGGGGAGAGACCCAGTACTTC. Its translation is CAISEPDRGGETQYF.

This clonotype was counted many times. The chain employs TRBV6-6 and TRBJ2-3; either TRBD1 or TRBD2 may fit D (5 bases each). The length of the CDR3 is 12 residues. The V end was cut by 6 bases, the J end by 3 bases, with 7 bases between. CDR1 is MNHNY and CDR2 is SVGAGI in the germline V gene (reference sequence). As DNA, the CDR3 is TGTGCCAGCAGGGGGGAGACAGATACGCAGTATTTT. It is translated as CASRGETDTQYF.

In its sample, this clonotype was seen a few times. The V call is TRBV7-2, the J call TRBJ1-5, with 7 bases that match TRBD1. CDR3 length: 15 amino acids. Losses at the gene ends were 1 base for V and 6 bases for J; bases not matched to a gene: 6. Germline CDR1 SGHTA, CDR2 FQGNSA. In DNA form, the CDR3 reads TGTGCCAGCAGCTTAGTCCAGGGGGAGGGTCAGCCCCAGCATTTT. This sequence encodes CASSLVQGEGQPQHF. The full variable domain, its missing parts supplied by reference TRBV7-2 and TRBJ1-5, is GAGVSQSPSNKVTEKGKDVELRCDPISGHTALYWYRQSLGQGLEFLIYFQGNSAPDKSGLPSDRFSAERTGGSVSTLTIQRTQQEDSAVYLCASSLVQGEGQPQHFGDGTRLSIL.

The chain carries TRBV5-4 and TRBJ1-5; D ambiguous. Germline CDR1 SGHNT, CDR2 YYREEE (reference sequence). The V gene lost 0 bases and the J gene lost 3 bases, with 7 bases spanning the gap. This CDR3 has 14 amino acids. The chain's CDR3 is CASSLDGHNQPQHF. The CDR3 nucleotides are TGTGCCAGCAGCTTGGACGGCCACAATCAGCCCCAGCATTTT.

This clonotype was seen a few times. The J gene is TRBJ1-1, the V gene TRBV9; D not certain. V lost 4 bases and J lost 2, with 12 bases in between. Looked up from germline, CDR1 is SGDLS and CDR2 is YYNGEE. This CDR3 has 14 amino acids. The CDR3 DNA reads TGTGCCAGCAGCCTCACGGCGGCAAACACTGAAGCTTTCTTT. Translating gives CASSLTAANTEAFF. Complete variable domain (other parts from reference TRBV9 and TRBJ1-1): DSGVTQTPKHLITATGQRVTLRCSPRSGDLSVYWYQQSLDQGLQFLIQYYNGEERAKGNILERFSAQQFPDLHSELNLSSLELGDSALYFCASSLTAANTEAFFGQGTRLTVV.

This clonotype was detected ten times or more. The CDR3 region has the DNA TGTGCCAGCAGCTTCGCCGCTAACTATGGCTACACCTTC. It codes for CASSFAANYGYTF. The chain has TRBV7-9 and TRBJ1-2, with D unresolved. Germline V lookup: CDR1 SEHNR, CDR2 FQNEAQ (reference sequence). This CDR3 is 13 amino acids long. V lost 3 bases, J lost 0 bases, and 5 bases lay in between. The whole variable domain, filled in from reference TRBV7-9 and TRBJ1-2, reads DTGVSQNPRHKITKRGQNVTFRCDPISEHNRLYWYRQTLGQGPEFLTYFQNEAQLEKSRLLSDRFSAERPKGSFSTLEIQRTEQGDSAMYLCASSFAANYGYTFGSGTRLTVV.